Listed here are 24 T cell receptor beta chains from one sample, sequenced in a study of technical replicates of blood from several donors. TCRdb keeps only in-frame clones here, not all; method: immunoSEQ multiplex PCR. In the table there are some 80,000 clones, about 96% of which are singletons. The sequenced sample was T cells isolated from PBMCs. The receptors shown here come from a human donor in good health.

This rearrangement joins TRBV7-2 to TRBJ2-3; 7 bases align to TRBD1. Germline V gives CDR1 SGHTA, CDR2 FQGNSA. CDR3 length: 14 residues. V shed 4 bases and J 7 bases; nucleotides not matched to a gene: 8. The DNA of the CDR3 is TGTGCCAGCAGCTACCAGACAGGGCCGAATACGCAGTATTTT. Its protein is CASSYQTGPNTQYF.

J is TRBJ1-1 and V is TRBV30; D call uncertain. This CDR3 is 12 amino acids long. Per germline, CDR1 GTSNPN and CDR2 SVGIG (reference sequence). V shed 2 bases and J shed 5 bases, with 9 bases lying between them. The CDR3 loop reads CAWSSEVTEAFF. For the CDR3, the DNA is TGTGCCTGGAGTTCGGAGGTTACTGAAGCTTTCTTT.

Only one count was recorded for this clone. The chain links TRBV9 to TRBJ2-7, with 10 nucleotides matching TRBD2. V shed 3 bases, J shed 1 base, and the junction held 7 bases outside the gene matches. The CDR3 spans 16 residues. CDR1 is SGDLS and CDR2 is YYNGEE in the germline V gene. CDR3 DNA: TGTGCCAGCAGCGGCCGTCGGACTAGCGGATCCTACGAGCAGTACTTC. Translation: CASSGRRTSGSYEQYF.

The chain links TRBV7-9 to TRBJ2-6, with D unresolved. The CDR3 is made up of 15 amino acids. Germline V gives CDR1 SEHNR, CDR2 FQNEAQ (reference sequence). V was trimmed by 4 bases and J by 0 bases, leaving 7 bases between them. CDR3 region: CASSWAPSGANVLTF. The DNA of the CDR3 is TGTGCCAGCAGCTGGGCACCCTCTGGGGCCAACGTCCTGACTTTC.

The chain uses TRBV28 and TRBJ2-1, with 9 nucleotides matching TRBD2. Germline lookup yields CDR1 MDHEN and CDR2 SYDVKM. The CDR3 is made up of 16 amino acids. V shed 6 bases and J 1 base; nucleotides not matched to a gene: 7. The CDR3 is CASRIGGRASYNEQFF. The CDR3 DNA reads as TGTGCCAGCAGGATTGGCGGGAGGGCATCCTACAATGAGCAGTTCTTC.

This clone has a single count. The V and J genes are TRBV7-9 and TRBJ2-3; TRBD2 aligns across 7 bases. V gave up 6 bases and J gave up 0 bases; unmatched junction bases: 3. This CDR3 is 14 amino acids long. Germline assignment: CDR1 SEHNR and CDR2 FQNEAQ (reference sequence). CDR3 nucleotide sequence: TGTGCCAGCAGACTAGCGAGTAGCACAGATACGCAGTATTTT. Residues: CASRLASSTDTQYF.

V is TRBV2 and J is TRBJ2-5; TRBD2 might be the D (6 bases). CDR3 length: 13 residues. Germline CDR1 SNHLY, CDR2 FYNNEI. Trimming pared 7 bases from V and 4 bases from J, leaving 13 bases between. The CDR3 sequence: CASTGVVGETQYF. The CDR3 DNA follows: TGTGCCAGCACGGGGGTCGTTGGAGAGACCCAGTACTTC.

The CDR3 here is CASSLGAGGLNTEAFF. CDR3 DNA: TGTGCCAGCAGCTTAGGGGCAGGGGGCCTGAACACTGAAGCTTTCTTT. The chain joins TRBV7-3 to TRBJ1-1; TRBD1 matches 8 bases. Germline lookup yields CDR1 SGHTA and CDR2 FQGTGA. After removal of 2 bases from V and 0 bases from J, the junction contained 5 bases not matched to a gene. This CDR3 is 16 amino acids long.

This clone is a singleton in its sample. V gene TRBV2 combines with J gene TRBJ1-1, with TRBD1 as a possible D gene (5 bases). This CDR3 spans 13 amino acids. Germline V lookup: CDR1 SNHLY, CDR2 FYNNEI. With 3 bases removed from V and 4 bases from J, the gap between germline ends came to 9 bases. This chain's CDR3 is CASSEAGRTEAFF. The CDR3 DNA reads TGTGCCAGCAGTGAGGCGGGGCGCACTGAAGCTTTCTTT.

The chain carries TRBV6-4 and TRBJ2-7; 7 positions agree with TRBD1. The CDR3 covers 14 residues. The ends lost 5 bases at V and 0 bases at J; junction bases unmatched: 4. CDR1 and CDR2 (germline): MRHNA, SNTAGT. The CDR3 reads CASSLRTGSYEQYF. The CDR3 nucleotides are TGTGCCAGCAGTCTCAGGACAGGCTCCTACGAGCAGTACTTC.

The chain is built from TRBV6-1 and TRBJ1-1, with TRBD1 identical over 10 bases. Germline V lookup: CDR1 MNHNS, CDR2 SASEGT. V shed 3 bases, J shed 11 bases, and the junction held 12 bases outside the gene matches. This CDR3 region has 15 residues. CDR3 in DNA: TGTGCCAGCAGTGACGTAGGGACAGGGGAGTCGGAGGCTTTCTTT. Residues: CASSDVGTGESEAFF.

The genes are TRBV5-1 and TRBJ2-5; no firm D call. The CDR3 totals 13 residues. Trimming removed 2 bases at V and 5 bases at J, with 10 bases between. The germline V gene has CDR1 SGHRS and CDR2 YFSETQ. DNA for the CDR3: TGCGCCAGCAGCTTCCTACCCAAGGAGACCCAGTACTTC. Encoded protein: CASSFLPKETQYF.

This clone was recorded once. This chain uses TRBV29-1 with TRBJ1-1, with 9 bases fitting TRBD1. Trimming took 3 bases from V and 5 from J; bases not matched to a gene: 7. The CDR3 loop spans 14 amino acids. Germline loops: CDR1 SQVTM, CDR2 ANQGSEA. The CDR3 spells CSVDRTGARTEAFF. CDR3 sequence (DNA): TGCAGCGTTGACAGGACAGGGGCAAGGACTGAAGCTTTCTTT.

The CDR3 sequence: CASSFQGAGNTEAFF. The CDR3 nucleotides read TGTGCCAGCAGCTTCCAGGGGGCTGGGAACACTGAAGCTTTCTTT. J is TRBJ1-1 and V is TRBV5-5; TRBD1 matches at 8 bases. The CDR3 covers 15 residues. Losses at the gene ends were 2 bases for V and 1 base for J; bases not matched to a gene: 4. Germline V lookup: CDR1 SGHKS, CDR2 YYEKEE (reference sequence).

The chain couples TRBV5-4 to TRBJ2-7, with a possible D match to TRBD2 (6 bases). Germline V lookup: CDR1 SGHNT, CDR2 YYREEE (reference sequence). The CDR3 has 14 amino acids. Trimming took 4 bases from V and 4 from J, leaving 15 bases between them. CDR3 protein: CASSPQGSGYEQYF. As DNA, the CDR3 is TGTGCCAGCAGCCCGCAGGGTAGCGGATACGAGCAGTACTTC.

The rearrangement joins TRBV6-1 to TRBJ2-7; D is possibly TRBD1 (6 bases). The V and J ends lost 2 bases and 5 bases respectively, with 22 bases between them. This CDR3 comprises 17 residues. Germline CDR1 reads MNHNS; CDR2 reads SASEGT. This CDR3 is CASSEFGAGAFVHEQYF. CDR3 sequence (DNA): TGTGCCAGCAGTGAATTTGGGGCAGGGGCGTTCGTACACGAGCAGTACTTC.

A single count supports this clone. J is TRBJ2-1 and V is TRBV5-1; 13 bases fit TRBD2. The CDR3 covers 17 residues. The germline V gene encodes CDR1 SGHRS and CDR2 YFSETQ. The ends lost 5 bases at V and 3 bases at J; junction bases unmatched: 8. CDR3 in amino acids: CASSLRTSGSNYNEQFF. DNA for the CDR3: TGCGCCAGCAGTCTCAGGACTAGCGGGAGTAACTACAATGAGCAGTTCTTC.

The chain employs TRBV7-2 and TRBJ1-1; no definite D call. Germline values: CDR1 SGHTA, CDR2 FQGNSA. V dropped 5 bases and J dropped 8 bases, with 18 bases sitting between them. This CDR3 contains 14 residues. The CDR3 DNA is TGTGCCAGCAGCCCAGCGGCGGCACTGAAGGAAGCTTTCTTT. Translation gives CASSPAAALKEAFF.

CDR3 DNA sequence: TGTGCCAGCAGTTCGACTGGAAATGAGCAGTTCTTC. Its translation is CASSSTGNEQFF. V and J are TRBV2 and TRBJ2-1; D is uncertain. The CDR3 sequence is 12 residues long. The V gene lost 5 bases and the J gene lost 7 bases, with 9 bases spanning the gap. From germline, CDR1 is SNHLY and CDR2 FYNNEI.

The chain carries TRBV7-2 and TRBJ1-2, with D perhaps matching TRBD1 (5 bases). The germline V gene encodes CDR1 SGHTA and CDR2 FQGNSA. This CDR3 region has 12 residues. V was pared by 5 bases and J by 11 bases, with 15 bases between. CDR3 bases: TGTGCCAGCAGCCAAACAATGGGACTTTACACCTTC. This encodes CASSQTMGLYTF.

This chain joins TRBV11-3 and TRBJ2-1, with D maybe TRBD2 (6 bases). Germline values: CDR1 SGHNT, CDR2 YENEEA. CDR3 size: 15 residues. V lost 7 bases, J lost 7 bases, and 20 bases lay in between. The CDR3: CASNFRLAGRNEQFF. The CDR3 DNA reads TGTGCCAGCAACTTCCGTCTGGCGGGGCGGAATGAGCAGTTCTTC.

V and J are TRBV7-9 and TRBJ2-1; D is unclear. The CDR3 consists of 12 residues. Germline assignment: CDR1 SEHNR and CDR2 FQNEAQ (reference sequence). Trimming pared 0 bases from V and 9 bases from J, leaving 6 bases between. This CDR3 reads CASSLASTEQFF. In DNA, the CDR3 is TGTGCCAGCAGCTTAGCGTCTACTGAGCAGTTCTTC.

The J gene is TRBJ2-3, the V gene TRBV19; 8 nucleotides agree with TRBD2. The CDR3 runs to 13 residues. The germline V gene encodes CDR1 LNHDA and CDR2 SQIVND (reference sequence). The J segment lost 3 bases and the V segment lost 9 bases, leaving 5 bases of the junction unmatched. The CDR3 nucleotides read TGTGCCAGCTCGGGAGGGCCTACAGATACGCAGTATTTT. This gives the protein CASSGGPTDTQYF.

The V call is TRBV5-1, the J call TRBJ2-5; 14 bases map to TRBD2. CDR1 and CDR2 from the germline V gene are SGHRS and YFSETQ. The CDR3 runs to 16 residues. V gave up 9 bases and J gave up 5 bases; unmatched junction bases: 12. The CDR3 here is CATTRLAGGPGETQYF. The CDR3 DNA sequence: TGCGCCACCACCAGACTAGCGGGAGGGCCCGGGGAGACCCAGTACTTC.